The clone carrying this T cell receptor (beta chain) was detected ten times or more. The antigen remains undetermined. V lost 2 bases and J lost 2, with 12 bases in between. The CDR3 spans 15 residues. CDR1 is SNHLY, CDR2 FYNNEI, per germline. Genomic DNA templated the TCR beta VDJ and CDR3 profiling. MiXCR, run by TCRdb on the reads, gives a single entry per CDR3 protein. The sample lists about 400,000 distinct CDR3 sequences, 55% to 70% occurring once. This sample was taken from a study of CD8+CD57+ T cells in acquired aplastic anemia. Study context: Sorting CD4+ and CD8+ cells gave DNA averaging about 3.1 ug. Healthy donors gave roughly 9.9 million reads on average for CD4+ cells.

Study-wide points: The CD8+ Simpson's diversity of patients and controls was not significantly different.

The chain links TRBV2 to TRBJ1-2; D is perhaps TRBD1 (5 bases). The sequence was collected from a human donor in good health, serving as a control. Sequenced input: sorted CD4+, CD8+, or CD8+CD57+ T cells (not recorded which) from PBMCs. DNA of the CDR3: TGTGCCAGCAGTGAATTCCCGGCAGGGAACTATGGCTACACCTTC. Translating it yields CASSEFPAGNYGYTF.